These T cell receptor beta chains were read from a single sample in a study of blood T cell repertoires in COVID-19. Assay: immunoSEQ multiplex PCR; the TCRdb copy retains only in-frame clones and omits some. The sample has approximately 280,000 clones, more than 75% seen once. Specimen: peripheral blood. These receptors were collected from a woman between 25 and 40 years old who had recovered from COVID-19. CDR3s include the opening cysteine and the closing phenylalanine or tryptophan. Fields, in order: J gene, V gene, clone size, D gene, CDR3 protein, CDR3 DNA. D genes are given only for firm matches. The listing skips clone size in some rows; elsewhere it reads once, few, many or a size class.

>TRBJ1-3|TRBV3-1/TRBV3-2|.|.
CASSLPGGVSGNTIYF
TGTGCCAGCAGCCTTCCGGGAGGGGTCTCTGGAAACACCATATATTTT
>TRBJ1-5|TRBV5-1|.|.
CASSLEPGHNQPQHF
TGCGCCAGCAGCTTGGAACCCGGACATAATCAGCCCCAGCATTTT
>TRBJ1-1|TRBV6-5|.|.
CASSYSGFGSPEAFF
TGTGCCAGCAGTTACTCCGGTTTCGGGTCCCCTGAAGCTTTCTTT
>TRBJ1-1|TRBV19|once|.
CASRAGAHTEAFF
TGTGCCAGTAGAGCGGGGGCCCACACTGAAGCTTTCTTT
>TRBJ2-2|TRBV7-9|.|TRBD2
CASSPGGGPPTGELFF
TGTGCCAGCAGCCCGGGAGGGGGACCACCAACCGGGGAGCTGTTTTTT
>TRBJ2-7|TRBV7-9|.|.
CASSLSDNEQYF
TGTGCCAGCAGCTTATCGGACAACGAGCAGTACTTC
>TRBJ2-7|TRBV2|.|.
CASSEGGSQVGYEQYF
TGTGCCAGCAGTGAAGGAGGATCGCAAGTCGGCTACGAGCAGTACTTC
>TRBJ1-1|TRBV28|.|.
CASSHREAVTEAFF
TGTGCCAGCAGTCACAGGGAAGCAGTCACTGAAGCTTTCTTT
>TRBJ2-1|TRBV14|.|TRBD2
CASSQLKRGEDEQFF
TGTGCCAGCAGCCAACTCAAGCGGGGGGAGGATGAGCAGTTCTTC
>TRBJ2-5|TRBV3-1/TRBV3-2|.|.
CASSPPRSGGKTQYF
TGTGCCAGCAGCCCCCCCAGGAGCGGAGGGAAGACCCAGTACTTC
>TRBJ1-2|TRBV4-1|.|.
CASSQVVTAPYYNYGYTF
TGCGCCAGCAGCCAAGTTGTGACAGCACCTTATTACAACTATGGCTACACCTTC
>TRBJ2-2|TRBV9|.|TRBD2
CASSVGASGSLNTGELFF
TGTGCCAGCAGCGTAGGGGCTAGCGGGAGCCTAAACACCGGGGAGCTGTTTTTT
>TRBJ1-1|TRBV6-5|few|TRBD1
CASTEQGTEAFF
TGTGCCAGCACCGAACAGGGGACTGAAGCTTTCTTT
>TRBJ1-2|TRBV19|once|.
CASSSGYGYTF
TGTGCCAGTAGCTCAGGGTATGGCTACACCTTC
>TRBJ1-1|TRBV9|.|.
CASSPGLSGEAFF
TGTGCCAGCAGCCCCGGTCTGTCCGGTGAAGCTTTCTTT
>TRBJ2-1|TRBV6-5|.|TRBD1
CASRQGLLINEQFF
TGTGCCAGTAGACAGGGATTACTTATCAATGAGCAGTTCTTC